This T cell receptor beta chain emerged from a study of regulatory dendritic cells for organ transplantation. Assay used: immunoSEQ multiplex PCR; TCRdb lists only in-frame clones, some missing. Among roughly 34,000 clones listed, less than 90% were seen once. This clone was recorded once. The antigen remains unidentified. Study-wide findings and caveats: Naive T cells showed high diversity, memory cells less, memory CD8+ least. Among resting subsets, memory CD8+ cells contained the most alloreactive clonotypes. Memory CD8+ clonal expansion seemed more limited with regulatory than mature dendritic cells.

This CDR3 has 14 residues. Looked up from germline, CDR1 is SGHNT and CDR2 is YENEEA. V dropped 6 bases and J dropped 1 base, with 9 bases sitting between them. This TCR derives from a human donor in good health. The chain carries TRBV11-3 and TRBJ2-2; D is undetermined. The sample was naive CD4+ T cells from blood. The sample's subset: CD45RA+ naive T cells. Written as DNA, the CDR3 is TGTGCCAGCAGTTATTACAAGAACACCGGGGAGCTGTTTTTT. Translating gives CASSYYKNTGELFF. Looking up the rest from reference TRBV11-3 and TRBJ2-2 gives the full variable domain: EAGVVQSPRYKIIEKKQPVAFWCNPISGHNTLYWYLQNLGQGPELLIRYENEEAVDDSQLPKDRFSAERLKGVDSTLKIQPAELGDSAVYLCASSYYKNTGELFFGEGSRLTVL.